The TCR beta chain under discussion was sequenced for a study of OX40 agonist ivuxolimab in advanced cancers. About the research overall: A diagnosis of hepatocellular carcinoma, melanoma, renal cell or head and neck cancer was present in dose-escalation patients.

Measured with immunoSEQ multiplex PCR; TCRdb has only the in-frame clones, and not every one. This sample yields 99,000 or so clones, of which about 84% are seen a single time; roughly 5% belongs to the top ten. A word on this clone: Its antigen remains unidentified. Compared with germline, one end of the junction differs, possibly owing to a read error.

Study findings and constraints: Clonal expansion was seen in CD4+ and CD8+ blood T cells by week 6 at 0.1 to 3.0 mg/kg.

This CDR3 spans 16 amino acids. Germline loops: CDR1 SGHNT, CDR2 YYREEE (reference sequence). This clonotype was obtained from an adult with an advanced solid tumor such as melanoma, head and neck, liver or kidney cancer. The V gene is TRBV5-4, the J gene TRBJ1-2; D gene unclear. Specimen: CD4+ or CD8+ T cells sorted from blood, collected in a trial of the OX40 agonist ivuxolimab. The CDR3 loop is CASSHLLVEGNYGYTF. The CDR3 DNA follows: TGCGCCAGCAGCCATCTCCTGGTTGAGGGAAACTATGGCTACACCTTC.